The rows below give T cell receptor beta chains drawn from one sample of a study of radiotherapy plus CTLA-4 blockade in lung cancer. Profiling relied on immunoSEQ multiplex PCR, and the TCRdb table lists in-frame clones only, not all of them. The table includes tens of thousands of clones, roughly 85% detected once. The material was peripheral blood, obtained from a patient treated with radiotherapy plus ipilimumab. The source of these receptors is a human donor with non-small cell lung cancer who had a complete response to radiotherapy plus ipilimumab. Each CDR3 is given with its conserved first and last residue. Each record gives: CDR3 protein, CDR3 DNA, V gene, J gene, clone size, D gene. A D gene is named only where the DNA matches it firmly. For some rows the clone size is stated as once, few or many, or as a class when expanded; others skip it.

cdr3_aa: CASSPDSSGNTIYF
cdr3_nt: TGTGCCAGCAGCCCAGACAGCTCTGGAAACACCATATATTTT
v_call: TRBV5-4
j_call: TRBJ1-3
clone_size: few
d_call: .

cdr3_aa: CSVTPGDGYTF
cdr3_nt: TGCAGCGTCACGCCGGGGGATGGCTACACCTTC
v_call: TRBV29-1
j_call: TRBJ1-2
clone_size: once
d_call: .

cdr3_aa: CASSARRTGLAKNIQYF
cdr3_nt: TGTGCCAGCAGCGCACGAAGAACAGGGTTAGCCAAAAACATTCAGTACTTC
v_call: TRBV11-2
j_call: TRBJ2-4
clone_size: .
d_call: .

cdr3_aa: CASSTLGTDTQYF
cdr3_nt: TGTGCCAGCAGTACACTAGGCACAGATACGCAGTATTTT
v_call: TRBV2
j_call: TRBJ2-3
clone_size: .
d_call: .

cdr3_aa: CSVPRGNEQFF
cdr3_nt: TGCAGCGTCCCGCGCGGCAATGAGCAGTTCTTC
v_call: TRBV29-1
j_call: TRBJ2-1
clone_size: .
d_call: .

cdr3_aa: CASSWTGGSEQFF
cdr3_nt: TGTGCCAGCAGTTGGACCGGGGGGAGTGAGCAGTTCTTC
v_call: TRBV6-5
j_call: TRBJ2-1
clone_size: few
d_call: TRBD2

cdr3_aa: CASSEAGRYYGYTF
cdr3_nt: TGTGCCAGCAGCGAAGCGGGACGGTACTATGGCTACACCTTC
v_call: TRBV14
j_call: TRBJ1-2
clone_size: .
d_call: .

cdr3_aa: CASSLLNDAQGGGYTF
cdr3_nt: TGTGCCAGCAGCTTGCTTAACGACGCACAGGGGGGTGGCTACACCTTC
v_call: TRBV7-6
j_call: TRBJ1-2
clone_size: .
d_call: TRBD1

cdr3_aa: CASSQENGLAGGRTDTQYF
cdr3_nt: TGCGCCAGCAGCCAAGAGAACGGACTAGCGGGAGGACGCACAGATACGCAGTATTTT
v_call: TRBV4-1
j_call: TRBJ2-3
clone_size: once
d_call: TRBD2

cdr3_aa: CASSLTSGSTDTQYF
cdr3_nt: TGTGCCAGCAGTTTGACTAGCGGGAGCACAGATACGCAGTATTTT
v_call: TRBV7-2
j_call: TRBJ2-3
clone_size: .
d_call: TRBD2

cdr3_aa: CASRPSGDTNEKLFF
cdr3_nt: TGTGCCAGCAGGCCTTCAGGGGACACTAATGAAAAACTGTTTTTT
v_call: TRBV6-5
j_call: TRBJ1-4
clone_size: .
d_call: .

cdr3_aa: CSVGHRQETQYF
cdr3_nt: TGCAGCGTCGGACATCGACAAGAGACCCAGTACTTC
v_call: TRBV29-1
j_call: TRBJ2-5
clone_size: .
d_call: .

cdr3_aa: CASSLTPGEVSYNEQFF
cdr3_nt: TGTGCCAGCAGCCTCACCCCAGGGGAAGTATCCTACAATGAGCAGTTCTTC
v_call: TRBV7-8
j_call: TRBJ2-1
clone_size: .
d_call: .

cdr3_aa: CASSFKEVPATNEKLFF
cdr3_nt: TGTGCCAGCAGCTTCAAGGAGGTGCCAGCAACTAATGAAAAACTGTTTTTT
v_call: TRBV5-6
j_call: TRBJ1-4
clone_size: .
d_call: .

cdr3_aa: CASSHPGLAVYEQYF
cdr3_nt: TGTGCCAGCAGCCATCCCGGACTAGCGGTCTACGAGCAGTACTTC
v_call: TRBV14
j_call: TRBJ2-7
clone_size: .
d_call: TRBD2

cdr3_aa: CASSIQGQYTEAFF
cdr3_nt: TGTGCCAGCTCAATACAAGGACAGTACACTGAAGCTTTCTTT
v_call: TRBV18
j_call: TRBJ1-1
clone_size: .
d_call: .

cdr3_aa: CASSPREGLLGGELFF
cdr3_nt: TGCGCCAGCAGCCCGCGGGAGGGCCTGTTGGGCGGGGAGCTGTTTTTT
v_call: TRBV4-1
j_call: TRBJ2-2
clone_size: .
d_call: TRBD2

cdr3_aa: CASSVGTNSYEQYF
cdr3_nt: TGTGCCAGCAGCGTAGGGACTAACTCCTACGAGCAGTACTTC
v_call: TRBV9
j_call: TRBJ2-7
clone_size: .
d_call: .

cdr3_aa: CASGETDKPQHF
cdr3_nt: TGTGCCAGCGGAGAGACAGACAAACCCCAGCATTTT
v_call: TRBV6-1
j_call: TRBJ1-5
clone_size: .
d_call: .